One and the same sample provided the 21 T cell receptor beta chains below, sequenced in a study of T cell responses to AZD1222 COVID-19 vaccine. TCRdb keeps only in-frame clones here, not all; method: immunoSEQ multiplex PCR. Counted here are some 150,000 clones, around 87% occurring once; the ten biggest clones make up just over 9%. The starting material was peripheral blood, obtained 28 days after the second AZD1222 dose. The receptor source for this set is an adult who received the AZD1222 COVID-19 vaccine.

The genes are TRBV3-1 (or the pseudogene TRBV3-2) and TRBJ1-6; D may be TRBD1 (5 bases). In germline, CDR1 is LGHDT, CDR2 YNNKEL (reference sequence). CDR3 length: 16 amino acids. Trimming removed 3 bases at V and 5 bases at J, with 14 bases between. The CDR3 region has the DNA TGTGCCAGCAGCCATTTGGGGCGTGGGAATAATTCACCCCTCCACTTT. It codes for CASSHLGRGNNSPLHF.

The V gene is TRBV10-3, the J gene TRBJ2-1; TRBD2 matches at 9 bases. The trim removed 10 bases at V and 6 bases at J, leaving 10 bases unmatched. This CDR3 comprises 14 residues. Germline CDR1 reads ENHRY; CDR2 reads SYGVKD. In DNA, the CDR3 is TGTGCCACTCTTCTTGGCGGGAGGGCCAATGAGCAGTTCTTC. Protein sequence: CATLLGGRANEQFF.

V usage is TRBV19 and J usage is TRBJ1-1, with 7 bases lining up with TRBD1. The CDR3 is made up of 16 amino acids. With 5 bases clipped from V and 1 base from J, the junction kept 10 bases outside the gene matches. Per the germline V gene, CDR1 is LNHDA and CDR2 is SQIVND (reference sequence). The CDR3 bases are TGTGCCAGTAGTTCCAGGGGGAGCGGGAAGAACACTGAAGCTTTCTTT. It translates to CASSSRGSGKNTEAFF.

The V and J genes are TRBV4-3 and TRBJ2-7; possibly TRBD1 or TRBD2 for D (5 bases each). Germline loops: CDR1 LGHNA, CDR2 YSLEER. This CDR3 has 14 amino acids. Trimming took 3 bases from V and 7 from J, leaving 16 bases between them. The CDR3 sequence is CASSQGDGPGEQYF. CDR3 coding DNA: TGCGCCAGCAGCCAGGGGGACGGCCCGGGGGAGCAGTACTTC.

The V gene is TRBV7-9, the J gene TRBJ2-5; D is uncertain. CDR3 length: 14 residues. Germline V gene data show CDR1 as SEHNR and CDR2 as FQNEAQ (reference sequence). V lost 1 base, J lost 5 bases, and 11 bases lay in between. The DNA for the CDR3 is TGTGCCAGCAGCTTAGTCCCCAACTGGGAGACCCAGTACTTC. Its translation is CASSLVPNWETQYF. Full variable domain (remainder filled in from reference TRBV7-9 and TRBJ2-5): DTGVSQNPRHKITKRGQNVTFRCDPISEHNRLYWYRQTLGQGPEFLTYFQNEAQLEKSRLLSDRFSAERPKGSFSTLEIQRTEQGDSAMYLCASSLVPNWETQYFGPGTRLLVL.

This clone was recorded only once. CDR3 bases: TGTGCCAGCAGTTGGGCCAAGAGCAATCAGCCCCAGCATTTT. Encoded protein: CASSWAKSNQPQHF. This chain uses TRBV6-5 with TRBJ1-5; D is unclear. This CDR3 region has 14 residues. CDR1 MNHEY and CDR2 SVGAGI come from the germline V gene. Trimming pared 4 bases from V and 1 base from J, leaving 8 bases between.

The V and J genes are TRBV7-9 and TRBJ2-7, with TRBD1 matching over 11 bases. The germline gives CDR1 SEHNR, CDR2 FQNEAQ (reference sequence). V shed 1 base, J shed 5 bases, and the junction held 7 bases outside the gene matches. The CDR3 runs 16 residues. The DNA for the CDR3 is TGTGCCAGCAGCTTAGTTTTGGGACAGGGGGGTCACGAGCAGTACTTC. It encodes CASSLVLGQGGHEQYF.

The chain joins TRBV2 to TRBJ1-6, with 10 positions matching TRBD1. Germline trimming cut 5 bases from V and 6 bases from J; bases unmatched to any gene: 4. The CDR3 runs 15 residues. The germline V gene encodes CDR1 SNHLY and CDR2 FYNNEI. DNA of the CDR3: TGTGCCAGCAGTCATCGACAGGGGGCTAATTCACCCCTCCACTTT. Translating it yields CASSHRQGANSPLHF.

The chain recombines TRBV6-6 with TRBJ1-5; possibly TRBD1 for D (5 bases). The V and J ends lost 3 bases and 4 bases respectively, with 10 bases between them. The CDR3 extends over 14 amino acids. Germline V CDR1 and CDR2: MNHNY, SVGAGI (reference sequence). In nucleotides, the CDR3 is TGTGCCAGCAGTTATTACGGGGCAAATCAGCCCCAGCATTTT. This encodes CASSYYGANQPQHF.

This chain connects TRBV28 to TRBJ1-2; D remains unclear. Germline-derived CDR1 and CDR2 are MDHEN and SYDVKM. The CDR3 runs to 11 residues. The ends were cut back, 2 bases at V and 8 bases at J, with 6 bases in the middle. The DNA for the CDR3 is TGTGCCAGCAGTTTACAGGCGGGCTACACCTTC. This codes for CASSLQAGYTF.

This rearrangement joins TRBV18 to TRBJ1-2; possible D gene TRBD1, 5 bases. From germline, CDR1 is KGHSH and CDR2 LQKENI. The CDR3 consists of 15 residues. Trimming shortened V by 4 bases and J by 2 bases, and 14 bases separated the two germline ends. This chain's CDR3 is CASSQKDKPNYGYTF. For the CDR3, the DNA is TGTGCCAGCTCACAGAAGGACAAACCCAACTATGGCTACACCTTC.

The chain uses TRBV7-2 and TRBJ2-1; 11 bases agree with TRBD2. The CDR3 spans 16 residues. CDR1 and CDR2 from the germline V gene are SGHTA and FQGNSA. The ends lost 5 bases at V and 8 bases at J; junction bases unmatched: 11. CDR3 sequence: CASSTIAGGPGDEQFF. The CDR3 coding sequence is TGTGCCAGCAGCACGATAGCGGGAGGGCCGGGGGATGAGCAGTTCTTC.

The chain combines TRBV24-1 with TRBJ2-1; 9 bases fit TRBD2. Germline V gives CDR1 KGHDR, CDR2 SFDVKD. V lost 4 bases, J lost 9 bases, and 12 bases stayed unmatched. The CDR3 is 16 residues long. The CDR3 is CATSEGASGIFGEQFF. CDR3 sequence (DNA): TGTGCCACCAGTGAAGGGGCTAGCGGGATTTTCGGTGAGCAGTTCTTC.

The rearrangement links TRBV5-1 to TRBJ1-2; tentatively, D is TRBD1 (6 bases). V was shortened by 4 bases and J by 3 bases, with 10 bases between the two germline ends. CDR1 is SGHRS and CDR2 is YFSETQ in the germline V gene. The CDR3 has 13 residues. CDR3 nucleotides: TGCGCCAGCAGCCCAGGGGAGTACTATGGCTACACCTTC. It translates to CASSPGEYYGYTF. Using reference TRBV5-1 and TRBJ1-2 for the parts outside the CDR3, the full variable domain is KAGVTQTPRYLIKTRGQQVTLSCSPISGHRSVSWYQQTPGQGLQFLFEYFSETQRNKGNFPGRFSGRQFSNSRSEMNVSTLELGDSALYLCASSPGEYYGYTFGSGTRLTVV.

The chain has TRBV10-3 and TRBJ2-1, with 8 nucleotides matching TRBD2. CDR3 length: 14 amino acids. The germline V gene encodes CDR1 ENHRY and CDR2 SYGVKD. The V and J ends lost 6 bases and 0 bases, in that order; junction bases with no gene match: 1. As DNA, the CDR3 is TGTGCCATCAGGAGCGGGAGCTCCTACAATGAGCAGTTCTTC. Its protein product is CAIRSGSSYNEQFF.

The rearrangement links TRBV7-8 to TRBJ2-7; D is perhaps TRBD2 (5 bases). Germline V lookup: CDR1 SGHVS, CDR2 FQNEAQ. The CDR3 consists of 14 residues. V dropped 0 bases and J dropped 3 bases, with 9 bases sitting between them. CDR3: CASSLATGYYEQYF. CDR3 nucleotide sequence: TGTGCCAGCAGCTTAGCGACGGGATACTACGAGCAGTACTTC.

This chain joins TRBV29-1 and TRBJ2-1, with 9 bases aligning to TRBD1. The V gene end was trimmed by 7 bases and the J gene end by 2 bases; junction bases not matched to a gene: 3. Germline CDR1 is SQVTM and CDR2 is ANQGSEA. The length of the CDR3 is 13 residues. CDR3 loop: CSGTGDAYNEQFF. As DNA, the CDR3 is TGCAGCGGGACAGGGGACGCCTACAATGAGCAGTTCTTC.

This clone was seen a handful of times. The V gene is TRBV28, the J gene TRBJ1-5; a possible D gene is TRBD1 (5 bases). The CDR3 loop spans 18 amino acids. CDR1 is MDHEN, CDR2 SYDVKM, per germline. Trimming removed 5 bases from V and 2 bases from J, with 22 bases in between. The CDR3 loop is CASSGVGDGASGNQPQHF. The DNA of the CDR3 is TGTGCCAGCAGTGGGGTGGGGGATGGGGCCTCGGGCAATCAGCCCCAGCATTTT.

The V gene is TRBV7-6, the J gene TRBJ2-2; D gene unclear. Trimming left V 2 bases short and J 6 bases short, with 4 bases between. The CDR3 loop spans 12 amino acids. CDR1 SGHVS and CDR2 FNYEAQ come from the germline V gene. The chain's CDR3 is CASSLYSGELFF. In nucleotides, the CDR3 is TGTGCCAGCAGCTTATATTCCGGGGAGCTGTTTTTT.

The V gene is TRBV7-9, the J gene TRBJ1-4; possibly TRBD1 for D (6 bases). This CDR3 region has 14 residues. V shed 5 bases and J shed 3 bases, with 10 bases lying between them. Germline CDR1 is SEHNR and CDR2 is FQNEAQ (reference sequence). The CDR3 reads CASSDTGPNEKLFF. CDR3 sequence (DNA): TGTGCCAGCAGCGACACAGGGCCTAATGAAAAACTGTTTTTT. Looking up the rest from reference TRBV7-9 and TRBJ1-4 gives the full variable domain: DTGVSQNPRHKITKRGQNVTFRCDPISEHNRLYWYRQTLGQGPEFLTYFQNEAQLEKSRLLSDRFSAERPKGSFSTLEIQRTEQGDSAMYLCASSDTGPNEKLFFGSGTQLSVL.

The chain uses TRBV5-1 and TRBJ2-1; a weak D match, TRBD2 (6 bases). CDR3 length: 15 residues. In germline, CDR1 is SGHRS, CDR2 YFSETQ. Trimming pared 2 bases from V and 5 bases from J, leaving 14 bases between. This chain's CDR3 is CASSLTGALNNEQFF. Written as DNA, the CDR3 is TGCGCCAGCAGCTTAACGGGAGCTTTAAACAATGAGCAGTTCTTC.